Sequencing of this TCR beta chain was carried out in a study of cytomegalovirus exposure and HLA in healthy donors. Study results and limitations: Rare TCR sequences predominated, though certain public TCRs were found in many donors. The study listed 164 cytomegalovirus-associated TCR beta chains. A later analysis reportedly identified an Asian-associated ancestry cluster as carrying fewer N-insertions than the roughly 600-donor mean. Prior analysis indicated that the majority of TCR beta V segments exhibited productivity approximately 87% or approximately 30% of the time.

Germline lookup yields CDR1 GTSNPN and CDR2 SVGIG (reference sequence). Between the trimmed V and J ends, which lost 6 bases and 5 bases, there was a span of 22 bases. The CDR3 spans 15 residues. Both 60 Vbeta primers and 13 Jbeta primers went into the PCR. TCRdb keeps only in-frame clones here, not all; method: immunoSEQ multiplex PCR. Here the sample spans about 170,000 clones, 76% being singletons. The count of this clone is one. Its cognate antigen is unknown. The sequence was collected from a female donor in good health and CMV-seronegative. The specimen was PBMCs. This chain uses TRBV30 with TRBJ1-2; D gene unclear. The CDR3 nucleotides read TGTGCCTGTCCGGCCCTCCGACTCGTCGGATATGGCTACACCTTC. Protein product: CACPALRLVGYGYTF.